The entry below gives a single TCR beta chain sequence along with its context. Its recognized antigen is unknown. There are no base qualities to consult, and no much larger clone falls within one base. This entry comes from a study of cytomegalovirus exposure and HLA in healthy donors (dated by TCRdb to about 2017). In terms of the full investigation: An earlier analysis of 587 of the donors reported about 260 Gb of sequence data and 117 million unique TCR beta sequences obtained from roughly 170 million T cells. Of the roughly 400 genotyped donors, about 80% fell in the genetic ancestry cluster associated with self-reported Caucasian donors. Typing coverage differed by locus: A, B, C, DRB1 and DQB1 were typed in roughly 620-630 donors, DQA1 in 500 to 550, DPA1 in around 600, and DPB1 in 450 to 480. The study was designed to test whether signatures of past pathogen exposure could be identified by cataloging public T cell receptors. To predict cytomegalovirus infection status, the study combined high-throughput TCR immunosequencing, statistical association of individual TCRs with disease status, and machine learning. In addition to the first cohort of 666 subjects, a separate validation cohort of 120 different subjects was used. An early release that covered more than 550 HLA-typed donors contained 300 to 350 gigabases of sequencing data and around 85 million unique TCR sequences. Donor age, sex, ethnicity and CMV serostatus were compiled together with the repertoire data. Five DR-DQ haplotypes were handled as single units for association and clustering, since linkage in the cohort was strong. An earlier analysis of some 500 of the donors used high-throughput TCR beta sequencing to judge whether each TCR beta V gene segment behaved as functional or pseudogenic. Class I and class II HLA loci were covered by the typing at four-digit resolution. All discovery cohort repertoires had been generated using a single sequencing platform. Across around 400 genotyped donors of the cohort, an average of 235,054 unique TCR beta nucleotide sequences per donor were sequenced, and roughly 18% of those sequences were non-productive. Rather than drawing on any new phenotypic data, the later analysis identified candidate immune exposures from TCR beta sequences and the way those sequences occurred across donors. The study profiled the T cell repertoires of approximately 700 subjects by immunosequencing and related them to cytomegalovirus serostatus. In a later analysis, previously published TCR beta repertoires from 666 donors were re-analyzed and high-resolution HLA genotyping was added so that TCR occurrence patterns could be studied. In a later genetic analysis, genome-wide SNP genotypes for about three fifths of the 666 donors were used, and that subset was treated as a discovery cohort.

The cohort was made up of 500 to 800 healthy bone marrow donors. All cohort members were sampled while nominally healthy, although unrecorded immune exposures were likely present. The donor was CMV seronegative and belonged to the group of roughly 330 seronegative cohort members. A peripheral blood sample was collected from each donor, and TCR beta sequencing was performed on peripheral blood mononuclear cells. The Qiagen DNeasy Blood Extraction Kit was used to extract genomic DNA from the blood cell samples. Library construction relied on the immunoSEQ multiplex PCR assay. The multiplex PCR relied on a mix of 60 forward primers for TCR Vbeta segments and 13 reverse primers for TCR Jbeta segments. The CDR3 region of rearranged TCR beta genes was amplified from genomic DNA by a multiplex PCR assay. Amplified TCR beta libraries were sequenced as 87-base-pair reads on the Illumina HiSeq System. The original pipeline was this. A later analysis tallied 75 million to 95 million unique TCR beta chains across the 666 repertoires, and about 12 million of those chains were shared by two or more donors. Raw reads were error-corrected and collapsed into unique sequences with a nearest-neighbor algorithm that merged closely related sequences to remove PCR and sequencing errors. To assign V, D and J gene segments, CDR3 sequences were aligned to IMGT reference sequences. Each retained sequence needed at least a six-nucleotide match to both a V gene segment and a J gene segment. Rearrangements were classified as productive when the CDR3 lacked stop codons and remained in frame with V and J, and all other rearrangements were classified as non-productive. Following IMGT convention, CDR3 was defined as the stretch from the second conserved V-encoded cysteine to the conserved J-encoded phenylalanine. The earlier analysis of about 640 of the donors excluded any sequence lacking an unambiguous match to a single V gene segment. An earlier analysis of 587 of the donors called V segments functional above 56.7% productive rearrangements and segregating when the between-donor standard deviation exceeded 5%. A statistical classification framework was built for diagnosing cytomegalovirus status from the catalog of TCR beta chain sequences. In a later analysis, V and J genes were assigned by comparing TCR nucleotide sequences against IMGT/GENE-DB human TR gene sequences. A later analysis assigned CDR3 sequences and most-parsimonious VDJ recombination scenarios with the TCRdist pipeline. A later analysis defined each TCR beta chain by its CDR3 amino acid sequence plus V-gene family, and excluded reads lacking a unique V-gene family. As a way to deal with suspected cross-contamination and a sequencing artifact, a later analysis dropped approximately 590 nucleotide sequences that were highly shared and had low generation probability. For each public chain, a later analysis derived a clonal expansion index from normalized ranks of inferred template counts within each repertoire. A later analysis computed generation probabilities with a VDJ recombination model fitted to out-of-frame rearrangements, and checked the results against IGoR. A later analysis scored TCR-TCR, TCR-HLA and TCR-CMV co-occurrence with hypergeometric tests, applying a repertoire-size bias correction to TCR pairs. A later analysis estimated false discovery rates by permuting HLA or CMV assignments 20 times. In a later analysis, co-occurring TCRs were grouped with DBSCAN, and TCRdist sequence similarity was added when clustering was performed within HLA-allele-positive subsets. For co-occurrence clustering, repertoires with fewer than 30,000 or more than 120,000 public chains were excluded, along with about five repertoires with anomalous nucleotide sharing. TCRdb provides this immuneACCESS table in a form limited to in-frame rearrangements. Some clones are lacking; in checked studies, under half of them reflect an unresolved V gene, and why the rest are absent is not known. That table gives V, J and clone size, and the DNA gave D and trimming. The sample data list approximately 97,000 clones, and approximately 70% of these were observed just once. Jointly, the top ten make up roughly 4% of the sample.

The CDR3 has 15 amino acids, counting the end cysteine and phenylalanine. Of all the DNA, just the CDR3 is kept, 45 bases in frame from base 1. The germline V gene specifies WSHSY as CDR1 and SAAADI as CDR2. From V the trimming removes 6 bases and from J it removes 1 base, while the gene matches leave 6 bases of the junction unaccounted for. Results and caveats for the whole study, not just this receptor: Most TCR sequences were observed very rarely across donors, whereas some public TCRs were present in many individuals. A later analysis associated 15,000 to 20,000 TCR beta sequences with specific HLA alleles at a false discovery rate of 0.05. In a later analysis, HLA-associated TCR beta chains showed more clonal expansion and lower generation probabilities than non-associated chains that were equally common. The classifier was reported to diagnose cytomegalovirus status with high specificity and sensitivity in both the original cohort and the validation cohort. A further reported finding was that TCR beta sequences accurately predicted the HLA-A and HLA-B alleles for most subjects in the first cohort. Correlated functional status among segregating V segments might be attributable to linkage disequilibrium, but an unknown experimental factor could not be ruled out. In a later genetic analysis, fewer N-insertions in productive TCRs were reported among donors in an Asian-associated ancestry cluster than the roughly 700-donor mean. Some 15 rarely observed V segments, including chromosome 9 orphons, were excluded from the earlier analysis of several hundred of the donors because counts were too low. An earlier analysis of around 500 of the donors showed that most TCR beta V segments appeared in productive rearrangements either about 90% or about 30% of the time, which broadly matched IMGT annotations. In a later analysis, TCR association rates were found to vary across HLA loci, with the most associated TCRs seen for DRB1 alleles and the fewest for HLA-C alleles. The sequencing pipeline was judged likely to have produced a cluster of highly shared sequence variants as a technical artifact. Several of the top co-occurrence clusters appeared to be linked to parvovirus B19, influenza, CMV and Epstein-Barr virus, according to a later analysis. V-gene and J-gene trimming of TCR beta chains was associated with a missense DCLRE1C variant in a later genetic analysis, and the association was replicated in an independent cohort. Some IMGT-functional V segments, including TRBV6-2 and TRBV6-3, could not be distinguished by the 87-base-pair reads and were therefore excluded. In a later analysis, most CMV-associated TCR beta chains were found to appear HLA-restricted, with HLA associations seemingly driven largely by CMV exposure. When HLA alleles, especially DR and DQ, strongly co-occurred, TCR associations were difficult to assign to individual alleles. It was suggested by the authors that the approach could potentially be generalized to other disease states and immunological phenotypes. In vitro tests confirmed that a few of the cytomegalovirus-associated TCR beta chains recognize cytomegalovirus antigens. In the study, 150 to 200 TCR beta chains were listed as associated with cytomegalovirus. CMV serostatus was the only immune exposure information available for the cohort. Because some donors lacked HLA typing at each locus, the association tests relied only on the typed subset. The cohort was sequenced for TCR beta chains only, and without alpha or paired-chain data the features that could be detected were limited. The presence/absence analyses assumed that sequencing depth was roughly uniform across donors, and that assumption may not be true.

What was sequenced was PBMCs. This TCR derives from a man between 35 and 55 years old in good health and CMV-seronegative. The rearrangement combines TRBV10-2 with TRBJ2-3; 8 middle bases align to TRBD2. CDR3 reads: CASSPMTSGTDTQYF. Read as DNA, the sequence is TGCGCCAGCAGCCCTATGACTAGCGGCACAGATACGCAGTATTTT.